This passage covers 26 T cell receptor beta chains from one sample sequenced in a study of blood T cell repertoires in COVID-19. TCRdb's copy holds only in-frame clones and misses some; the assay was immunoSEQ multiplex PCR. The sample holds a few hundred thousand clones, about nine tenths seen once. Sequenced sample: peripheral blood. These receptors all come from a woman in her 30s with COVID-19, enrolled during active disease.

In this sample, this clone turned up a few times. The J gene is TRBJ1-3, the V gene TRBV7-2, with D possibly being TRBD1 (6 bases). The ends were cut back, 4 bases at V and 4 bases at J, with 14 bases in the middle. Germline V gene data show CDR1 as SGHTA and CDR2 as FQGNSA. CDR3 size: 15 residues. In DNA, the CDR3 is TGTGCCAGCAGCTCACATGGGACATCCGGAAACACCATATATTTT. Its protein is CASSSHGTSGNTIYF.

In nucleotides, the CDR3 is TGTGCCAGCTTGGCGGGGTTCGGTTCACCCCTCCACTTT. It codes for CASLAGFGSPLHF. The rearrangement uses TRBV25-1 and TRBJ1-6; unclear D gene. CDR3 length equals 13 residues. V lost 8 bases to trimming and J lost 9 bases, with 14 bases between them. The germline CDR1 and CDR2 sequences are MGHDK and SYGVNS.

CDR3 in DNA: TGTGCCAGCAGCTTAGGGGTACAGGTCAGGGGGAGTGGCTACACCTTC. Protein: CASSLGVQVRGSGYTF. V usage is TRBV7-2 and J usage is TRBJ1-2, with 7 bases lining up with TRBD1. With V trimmed by 1 base and J by 7 bases, 12 bases remained unmatched. Per the germline V gene, CDR1 is SGHTA and CDR2 is FQGNSA. This CDR3 spans 16 amino acids.

The chain has TRBV28 and TRBJ2-5; possible D gene TRBD1, 6 bases. CDR3 length equals 14 residues. Germline values: CDR1 MDHEN, CDR2 SYDVKM. V shed 3 bases and J shed 2 bases, with 10 bases lying between them. CDR3 sequence: CASSFQDRQETQYF. The DNA of the CDR3 is TGTGCCAGCAGTTTCCAGGACAGACAAGAGACCCAGTACTTC.

The genes are TRBV7-9 and TRBJ1-5, with 11 bases identical to TRBD1. Germline CDR1 SEHNR, CDR2 FQNEAQ (reference sequence). V lost 5 bases to trimming and J lost 5 bases; unmatched junction nucleotides: 5. This CDR3 is built from 15 residues. The CDR3 is CASSTSDRGHQPQHF. The CDR3 DNA sequence: TGTGCCAGCAGCACCTCGGACAGGGGGCATCAGCCCCAGCATTTT.

J is TRBJ1-1 and V is TRBV10-3, with a possible D match to TRBD1 (5 bases). The CDR3 length is 13 residues. V shed 4 bases and J shed 7 bases, with 13 bases lying between them. The germline CDR1 and CDR2 sequences are ENHRY and SYGVKD. CDR3 amino acids: CAISVTEISEAFF. The CDR3 DNA reads TGTGCCATCAGTGTGACAGAGATTAGTGAAGCTTTCTTT.

The J gene is TRBJ2-6, the V gene TRBV2; TRBD1 matches at 7 bases. The germline gives CDR1 SNHLY, CDR2 FYNNEI. This CDR3 has 17 amino acids. Trimming took 6 bases from V and 0 from J; bases not matched to a gene: 8. CDR3 protein: CASSLTGLISGANVLTF. CDR3 nucleotides: TGTGCCAGCAGCCTGACAGGGTTGATCTCTGGGGCCAACGTCCTGACTTTC.

The CDR3 sequence is CASSSGLAGVPGELFF. Here the CDR3 DNA reads TGTGCCAGTAGTTCAGGACTAGCGGGGGTTCCCGGGGAGCTGTTTTTT. The rearrangement joins TRBV19 to TRBJ2-2, with 13 bases that match TRBD2. CDR3 size: 16 residues. CDR1 and CDR2 from the germline V gene are LNHDA and SQIVND (reference sequence). V was clipped by 5 bases and J by 6 bases; unmatched bases: 6.

The V call is TRBV28, the J call TRBJ1-2, with a tentative D call TRBD1 (6 bases). The CDR3 sequence is 14 residues long. Trimming cost V 6 bases and J 0 bases, with 11 bases left between them. Germline-derived CDR1 and CDR2 are MDHEN and SYDVKM. The CDR3 spells CASRPTGTNYGYTF. DNA for the CDR3: TGTGCCAGCAGGCCAACAGGGACTAACTATGGCTACACCTTC.

The V call is TRBV19, the J call TRBJ2-2; D unclear. V was shortened by 5 bases and J by 4 bases, with 8 bases between the two germline ends. Germline CDR1 is LNHDA and CDR2 is SQIVND (reference sequence). The CDR3 length is 13 residues. This chain's CDR3 is CASSLPGTGELFF. As DNA, the CDR3 is TGTGCCAGTAGTCTCCCGGGCACCGGGGAGCTGTTTTTT.

The chain carries TRBV21-1 and TRBJ1-6. TRBV21-1 is flagged as a pseudogene. The CDR3 is 15 residues long. As DNA, the CDR3 is TGTGCCAGCAGCAAAGTGTCAGGAGGAGGGTCACCCCTCCACTTT. Protein sequence: CASSKVSGGGSPLHF.

The rearrangement uses TRBV3-1 (or the pseudogene TRBV3-2) and TRBJ1-2; D possibly corresponds to TRBD1 (5 bases). This CDR3 has 15 residues. Trimming removed 4 bases from V and 0 bases from J, with 12 bases in between. Germline loops: CDR1 LGHDT, CDR2 YNNKEL (reference sequence). The DNA of the CDR3 is TGTGCCAGCAGCCCACTTTGGGGCCCTAACTATGGCTACACCTTC. Translation gives CASSPLWGPNYGYTF.

The gene calls are TRBV11-2 and TRBJ2-2, with a weak D call TRBD1 (6 bases). With 8 bases removed from V and 6 bases from J, the gap between germline ends came to 16 bases. This CDR3 is built from 14 residues. Per the germline V gene, CDR1 is SGHAT and CDR2 is FQNNGV. The CDR3 nucleotides are TGTGCCAGCCAAACAGGGATTGGACCCGGGGAGCTGTTTTTT. It encodes CASQTGIGPGELFF. Based on the CDR3 plus reference TRBV11-2 and TRBJ2-2, the full variable domain is EAGVAQSPRYKIIEKRQSVAFWCNPISGHATLYWYQQILGQGPKLLIQFQNNGVVDDSQLPKDRFSAERLKGVDSTLKIQPAKLEDSAVYLCASQTGIGPGELFFGEGSRLTVL.

The V call is TRBV19, the J call TRBJ1-1; D is perhaps TRBD1 (5 bases). CDR3 size: 16 residues. CDR1 and CDR2 from the germline V gene are LNHDA and SQIVND (reference sequence). V was shortened by 0 bases and J by 4 bases, with 15 bases between the two germline ends. CDR3 sequence (DNA): TGTGCCAGTAGTATAGATGTCTGGGTCGGGGGCACTGAAGCTTTCTTT. Translated: CASSIDVWVGGTEAFF.

V gene TRBV5-5 combines with J gene TRBJ2-7; TRBD2 matches at 8 bases. CDR1 and CDR2 (germline): SGHKS, YYEKEE (reference sequence). The CDR3 length is 15 residues. With 4 bases clipped from V and 4 bases from J, the junction kept 10 bases outside the gene matches. In DNA form, the CDR3 reads TGTGCCAGCAGCCAGGGAACGGGGGGGGCTTACGAGCAGTACGTC. This encodes CASSQGTGGAYEQYV.

CDR3 in DNA: TGTGCCAGCAGTTTATCGAAAGGGGTTACGGACTATGGCTACACCTTC. Its translation is CASSLSKGVTDYGYTF. V gene TRBV27 combines with J gene TRBJ1-2, with TRBD1 as a possible D gene (5 bases). The CDR3 runs 16 residues. The germline V gene has CDR1 MNHEY and CDR2 SMNVEV (reference sequence). Trimming took 0 bases from V and 3 from J, leaving 14 bases between them.

The rearrangement uses TRBV18 and TRBJ2-1, with 8 bases identical to TRBD2. Germline trimming cut 3 bases from V and 4 bases from J; bases unmatched to any gene: 8. Germline CDR1 reads KGHSH; CDR2 reads LQKENI. This CDR3 comprises 16 residues. CDR3 DNA: TGTGCCAGCTCACCCTTGGCCGGGGGGGGGTACAATGAGCAGTTCTTC. Amino acids: CASSPLAGGGYNEQFF.

The chain couples TRBV27 to TRBJ2-7, with D perhaps matching TRBD1 (6 bases). The ends were cut back, 0 bases at V and 5 bases at J, with 11 bases in the middle. Germline loops: CDR1 MNHEY, CDR2 SMNVEV (reference sequence). This CDR3 spans 14 amino acids. The CDR3 bases are TGTGCCAGCAGTTTATCGGGGGCCCGGAACGAGCAGTACTTC. It yields the protein CASSLSGARNEQYF.

CDR3 DNA: TGTGCCAGCAGCCCCTCGGGGGTTGGGAACACCTTC. Residues: CASSPSGVGNTF. The gene calls are TRBV27 and TRBJ1-2; D is possibly TRBD1 (5 bases). Per germline, CDR1 MNHEY and CDR2 SMNVEV (reference sequence). V was pared by 6 bases and J by 12 bases, with 17 bases between. The CDR3 is 12 amino acids.

The V and J genes are TRBV15 and TRBJ1-2; D ambiguous. The ends were cut back, 0 bases at V and 4 bases at J, with 9 bases in the middle. The CDR3 totals 14 residues. Germline lookup yields CDR1 LNHNV and CDR2 YYDKDF (reference sequence). The CDR3 sequence is CATSREASGYGYTF. Written as DNA, the CDR3 is TGTGCCACCAGCAGAGAGGCCAGCGGCTATGGCTACACCTTC. Full variable domain (outside the CDR3, taken from reference TRBV15 and TRBJ1-2): DAMVIQNPRYQVTQFGKPVTLSCSQTLNHNVMYWYQQKSSQAPKLLFHYYDKDFNNEADTPDNFQSRRPNTSFCFLDIRSPGLGDTAMYLCATSREASGYGYTFGSGTRLTVV.

The chain couples TRBV28 to TRBJ1-6; 8 positions agree with TRBD1. CDR3 length equals 14 residues. V was clipped by 7 bases and J by 7 bases; unmatched bases: 6. CDR1 is MDHEN, CDR2 SYDVKM, per germline. The CDR3, as DNA: TGTGCCAGCACGACAGGGGAAACGAATTCACCCCTCCACTTT. Its protein is CASTTGETNSPLHF. The variable domain in full, completed from reference TRBV28 and TRBJ1-6, reads DVKVTQSSRYLVKRTGEKVFLECVQDMDHENMFWYRQDPGLGLRLIYFSYDVKMKEKGDIPEGYSVSREKKERFSLILESASTNQTSMYLCASTTGETNSPLHFGNGTRLTVT.

The chain links TRBV11-3 to TRBJ2-1; 10 bases fit TRBD2. The CDR3 extends over 16 amino acids. The trim removed 4 bases at V and 4 bases at J, leaving 7 bases unmatched. Germline loops: CDR1 SGHNT, CDR2 YENEEA. The CDR3 sequence: CASSSAAGGPYNEQFF. CDR3 sequence (DNA): TGTGCCAGCAGCTCGGCAGCGGGGGGGCCGTACAATGAGCAGTTCTTC.

This chain uses TRBV9 with TRBJ2-6; TRBD2 agrees at 7 bases. The CDR3 is 18 amino acids. CDR1 and CDR2 (germline): SGDLS, YYNGEE. With V trimmed by 5 bases and J by 0 bases, 11 bases remained unmatched. CDR3 coding DNA: TGTGCCAGCAGTCTCGGGGGAGGGATGCTCTCTGGGGCCAACGTCCTGACTTTC. Translation: CASSLGGGMLSGANVLTF.

This clone was counted a single time. The chain carries TRBV28 and TRBJ2-2; TRBD2 matches at 10 bases. Germline V gives CDR1 MDHEN, CDR2 SYDVKM. There are 16 residues in the CDR3. V trimming: 8 bases; J trimming: 4 bases; junction bases outside the gene matches: 10. The CDR3 DNA sequence: TGTGCCAGCCTGGAGCGGGGGGGCCTTGTCACCGGGGAGCTGTTTTTT. It codes for CASLERGGLVTGELFF. The complete variable domain, with remaining parts taken from reference TRBV28 and TRBJ2-2, reads DVKVTQSSRYLVKRTGEKVFLECVQDMDHENMFWYRQDPGLGLRLIYFSYDVKMKEKGDIPEGYSVSREKKERFSLILESASTNQTSMYLCASLERGGLVTGELFFGEGSRLTVL.

The V call is TRBV11-1, the J call TRBJ2-2, with 7 bases aligning to TRBD1. The CDR3 sequence is 13 residues long. After removal of 5 bases from V and 7 bases from J, the junction contained 4 bases not matched to a gene. Germline-derived CDR1 and CDR2 are SGHAT and FQDESV (reference sequence). The CDR3 loop reads CASSQGQRGELFF. CDR3 in DNA: TGTGCCAGCAGCCAGGGACAGCGCGGGGAGCTGTTTTTT.

Only a few counts were recorded for this clone. V gene TRBV9 combines with J gene TRBJ2-3, with a possible D match to TRBD2 (5 bases). The CDR3 has 13 amino acids. CDR1 SGDLS and CDR2 YYNGEE come from the germline V gene. With 3 bases removed from V and 4 bases from J, the gap between germline ends came to 9 bases. The CDR3 spells CASSEPGSDTQYF. Written as DNA, the CDR3 is TGTGCCAGCAGCGAACCGGGGTCAGATACGCAGTATTTT.